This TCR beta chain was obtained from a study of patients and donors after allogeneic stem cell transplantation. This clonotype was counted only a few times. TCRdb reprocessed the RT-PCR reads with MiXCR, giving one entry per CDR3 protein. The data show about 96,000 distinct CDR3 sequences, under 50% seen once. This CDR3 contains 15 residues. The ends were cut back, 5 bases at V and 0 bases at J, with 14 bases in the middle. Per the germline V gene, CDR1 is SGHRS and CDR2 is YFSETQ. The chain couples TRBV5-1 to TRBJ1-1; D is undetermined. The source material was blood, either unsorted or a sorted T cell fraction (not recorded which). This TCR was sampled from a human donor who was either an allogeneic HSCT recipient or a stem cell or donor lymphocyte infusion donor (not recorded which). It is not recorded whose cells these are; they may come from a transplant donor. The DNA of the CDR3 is TGCGCCAGCAGTAAAGTTACAGTCTTGAACACTGAAGCTTTCTTT. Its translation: CASSKVTVLNTEAFF.